This T cell receptor beta chain is drawn from a study of metastatic and nonmetastatic thyroid tumors. Study overall: Repertoires from malignant and benign thyroid patients were compared across blood and tumor or nodule tissue.

Trimming took 0 bases from V and 1 from J, leaving 16 bases between them. CDR1 and CDR2 (germline): MNHEY, SVGAGI. CDR3 length: 17 amino acids. Findings of the study overall: The reported finding was significantly higher TCR beta diversity in malignant thyroid tumors relative to benign nodules, in blood and tumor.

Per the study methods: The study built a papillary thyroid cancer distant-metastasis classifier from CDR3 differences across clinicopathological groups. TCRdb re-processed the PCR reads through MiXCR. V and J calls and clone size were set by TCRdb, not the authors. Of some 31,000 clones listed, 3.5% to 5% were seen once; the top ten hold over 20%. Prior to thyroid surgery, none of the patients had received any treatment. Comment on this clone: Its cognate antigen is unknown.

The sample was blood. The chain employs TRBV6-5 and TRBJ2-7, with D perhaps being TRBD1 or TRBD2 (5 bases each). The sequence came from a female donor with papillary thyroid cancer or a benign thyroid nodule (not recorded which). Some clones in this sample may be carry-over from other donors' samples. The CDR3 nucleotides read TGTGCCAGCAGTTACTCGATATTGGGGGTTGGGTCCTACGAGCAGTACTTC. Its protein is CASSYSILGVGSYEQYF.